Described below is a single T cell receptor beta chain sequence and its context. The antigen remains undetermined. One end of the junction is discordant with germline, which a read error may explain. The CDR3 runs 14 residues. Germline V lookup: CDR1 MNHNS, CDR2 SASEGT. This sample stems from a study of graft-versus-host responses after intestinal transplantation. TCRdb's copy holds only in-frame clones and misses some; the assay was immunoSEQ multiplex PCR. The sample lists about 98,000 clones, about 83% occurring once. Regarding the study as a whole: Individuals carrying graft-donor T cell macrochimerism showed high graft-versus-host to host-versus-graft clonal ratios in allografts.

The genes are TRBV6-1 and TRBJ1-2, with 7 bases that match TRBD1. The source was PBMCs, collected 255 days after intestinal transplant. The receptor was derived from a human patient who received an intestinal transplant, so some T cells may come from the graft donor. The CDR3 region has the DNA TGTGCCAGCAGCCAGCCGGGACAGCTCTATGGCAACACCTTC. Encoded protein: CASSQPGQLYGNTF.